Each of the 21 T cell receptor beta chains below was sequenced from the same sample in a study of T cell repertoires in cytomegalovirus infection. TCRdb re-analysed the reads in MiXCR, keeping a single row per CDR3 protein. Of 750,000 to 950,000 distinct CDR3 sequences listed, about 27% are singletons. Their cognate antigens are unknown. The sequencing used cultured CD8+ T cells from PBMCs, collected from culture after CMV antigen stimulation. These receptors were collected from a human donor in good health (CMV status not recorded). Some clones in this sample may be carry-over from other donors' samples.

This clonotype was seen many times. This chain joins TRBV7-3 and TRBJ2-5, with 8 bases aligning to TRBD2. CDR3 length: 14 residues. The trim removed 5 bases at V and 2 bases at J, leaving 4 bases unmatched. Germline V CDR1 and CDR2: SGHTA, FQGTGA. CDR3 region: CASSQGLAQETQYF. The CDR3 DNA reads as TGTGCCAGCAGCCAAGGACTAGCTCAAGAGACCCAGTACTTC.

This clonotype was observed at least ten times. This chain uses TRBV10-2 with TRBJ2-7, with 8 bases fitting TRBD1. Germline loops: CDR1 WSHSY, CDR2 SAAADI. J lost 3 bases, V lost 2 bases, and 12 bases had no gene match. The CDR3 is 17 amino acids. The CDR3 DNA sequence: TGCGCCAGCAGTGAGGGCCCCTCCGACAGGGGCGGCTACGAGCAGTACTTC. The encoded protein is CASSEGPSDRGGYEQYF.

This clonotype was seen only a few times. The V and J genes are TRBV24-1 and TRBJ2-1; 7 bases agree with TRBD1. Germline V lookup: CDR1 KGHDR, CDR2 SFDVKD. The CDR3 contains 13 residues. Unmatched junction bases numbered 2, after V lost 5 bases and J lost 5 bases. The CDR3 sequence: CATSGTGNNEQFF. The CDR3 nucleotides are TGTGCCACCAGTGGGACAGGAAACAATGAGCAGTTCTTC.

The chain employs TRBV27 and TRBJ2-1; either TRBD1 or TRBD2 may supply D (5 bases each). Trimming took off 5 bases at V and 7 bases at J, with 21 bases between the two ends. Germline V gene sequence: CDR1 MNHEY, CDR2 SMNVEV (reference sequence). The CDR3 totals 16 residues. The CDR3 spells CASSPLGEFLSNEQFF. The CDR3 coding sequence is TGTGCCAGCAGTCCCCTAGGGGAGTTTCTAAGTAATGAGCAGTTCTTC.

The chain links TRBV18 to TRBJ1-5; 8 positions match TRBD1. The CDR3 extends over 17 amino acids. The germline V gene has CDR1 KGHSH and CDR2 LQKENI. Germline trimming cut 3 bases from V and 1 base from J; bases unmatched to any gene: 8. The CDR3 spells CASSPKRQGPSNQPQHF. The CDR3 DNA reads TGTGCCAGCTCACCTAAGAGACAGGGGCCCAGCAATCAGCCCCAGCATTTT.

In this sample, this clonotype turned up a few times. The V and J genes are TRBV27 and TRBJ2-1; no definite D call. CDR1 is MNHEY, CDR2 SMNVEV, per germline (reference sequence). This CDR3 spans 16 amino acids. V lost 0 bases to trimming and J lost 4 bases, with 13 bases between them. The DNA of the CDR3 is TGTGCCAGCAGTTTATCTTGGTCGACCAGGTACAATGAGCAGTTCTTC. Translation gives CASSLSWSTRYNEQFF.

This clonotype was counted a few times. V is TRBV4-1 and J is TRBJ1-5; 9 bases fit TRBD1. The CDR3 length is 17 residues. Germline CDR1 MGHRA, CDR2 YSYEKL. J was trimmed by 5 bases and V by 2 bases; bases with no gene match: 10. For the CDR3, the DNA is TGCGCCAGCAGCCAATTAATTCTCCGGGACAGGGATCAGCCCCAGCATTTT. Its translation is CASSQLILRDRDQPQHF.

The chain links TRBV4-1 to TRBJ2-1, with D hard to call. Trimming cost V 2 bases and J 7 bases, with 9 bases left between them. Germline assignment: CDR1 MGHRA and CDR2 YSYEKL. This CDR3 has 13 residues. In nucleotides, the CDR3 is TGCGCCAGCAGCCAAACAGAGCAGAATGAGCAGTTCTTC. This gives the protein CASSQTEQNEQFF.

V usage is TRBV11-1 and J usage is TRBJ1-2; D remains ambiguous. The CDR3 covers 15 residues. Germline CDR1 and CDR2: SGHAT and FQDESV (reference sequence). The germline V and J ends were trimmed by 6 bases and 0 bases, with 14 bases remaining between them. The CDR3 DNA is TGTGCCAGCAGTTCCAAGACATACGCTAACTATGGCTACACCTTC. Protein sequence: CASSSKTYANYGYTF.

V and J are TRBV4-2 and TRBJ1-2; no definite D call. V shed 1 base and J shed 10 bases, with 19 bases lying between them. CDR1 LGHNA and CDR2 YNFKEQ come from the germline V gene. The CDR3 spans 15 residues. CDR3 nucleotide sequence: TGTGCCAGCAGCCAAGCCGGTGAGGCATCAATCTTCTACACCTTC. Translation: CASSQAGEASIFYTF.

V usage is TRBV3-1 and J usage is TRBJ1-1; tentative D call: TRBD1 (5 bases). The germline V gene has CDR1 LGHDT and CDR2 YNNKEL (reference sequence). Trimming took off 0 bases at V and 1 base at J, with 18 bases between the two ends. The CDR3 consists of 18 residues. CDR3: CASSQEGELGGTNTEAFF. The DNA of the CDR3 is TGTGCCAGCAGCCAAGAAGGGGAGTTAGGAGGGACGAACACTGAAGCTTTCTTT.

This clonotype was recorded a few times. The chain uses TRBV15 and TRBJ1-5; TRBD1 might be the D (6 bases). CDR3 length: 13 residues. V was pared by 2 bases and J by 4 bases, with 6 bases between. Germline assignment: CDR1 LNHNV and CDR2 YYDKDF (reference sequence). The CDR3 DNA reads TGTGCCACCAGCAGACAGGGGAATCAGCCCCAGCATTTT. Protein: CATSRQGNQPQHF.

The chain recombines TRBV6-1 with TRBJ2-7; no firm D call. CDR3 length: 13 residues. Trimming took 5 bases from V and 4 from J, leaving 12 bases between them. In germline, CDR1 is MNHNS, CDR2 SASEGT. CDR3 sequence: CASSFRTTYEQYV. CDR3 DNA sequence: TGTGCCAGCAGTTTCAGGACCACTTACGAGCAGTACGTC.

The chain uses TRBV10-3 and TRBJ1-1; possibly TRBD1 for D (6 bases). Between the trimmed V and J ends, which lost 10 bases and 0 bases, there was a span of 15 bases. This CDR3 region has 14 residues. Germline values: CDR1 ENHRY, CDR2 SYGVKD. The CDR3 loop is CATTLTGMNTEAFF. In DNA, the CDR3 is TGTGCCACCACCCTCACAGGGATGAACACTGAAGCTTTCTTT.

This clonotype was seen more than once but under ten times. The chain employs TRBV19 and TRBJ1-1, with D maybe TRBD1 (5 bases). V was pared by 1 base and J by 3 bases, with 9 bases between. This CDR3 region has 14 residues. Looked up from germline, CDR1 is LNHDA and CDR2 is SQIVND (reference sequence). This CDR3 is CASSIGGPYTEAFF. The CDR3 nucleotides read TGTGCCAGTAGTATAGGGGGCCCGTACACTGAAGCTTTCTTT.

This clonotype was picked up a small number of times. This chain connects TRBV6-2 or TRBV6-3 to TRBJ2-7; TRBD1 matches 8 bases. After removal of 4 bases from V and 3 bases from J, the junction contained 8 bases not matched to a gene. CDR3 length: 15 residues. The germline gives CDR1 MNHEY, CDR2 SVGEGT. Here the CDR3 DNA reads TGTGCCAGCAGTTCACCGGGACAGGAGAACTACGAGCAGTACGTC. This sequence encodes CASSSPGQENYEQYV.

The rearrangement joins TRBV13 to TRBJ1-1; D is ambiguous. The V end was cut by 3 bases, the J end by 4 bases, with 12 bases between. The CDR3 sequence is 14 residues long. Germline V gene data show CDR1 as PRHDT and CDR2 as FYEKMQ (reference sequence). CDR3 amino acids: CASSFLGIGTEAFF. The CDR3 nucleotides are TGTGCCAGCAGCTTTCTGGGCATTGGCACTGAAGCTTTCTTT.

The gene calls are TRBV12-3 or TRBV12-4 and TRBJ2-7, with 8 nucleotides matching TRBD1. The CDR3 is 14 amino acids. Germline trimming cut 5 bases from V and 3 bases from J; bases unmatched to any gene: 6. The DNA of the CDR3 is TGTGCCAGCAGTATCTTCGGGACAGGCTACGAGCAGTACTTC. Its translation is CASSIFGTGYEQYF.

This clonotype was picked up a small number of times. The rearrangement uses TRBV19 and TRBJ1-1; D unresolved. CDR1 and CDR2 (germline): LNHDA, SQIVND (reference sequence). The ends were cut back, 1 base at V and 0 bases at J, with 9 bases in the middle. The CDR3 is 15 residues long. CDR3 sequence reads: CASSIGRNMNTEAFF. The DNA of the CDR3 is TGTGCCAGTAGTATAGGACGCAACATGAACACTGAAGCTTTCTTT.

The rearrangement joins TRBV7-9 to TRBJ2-2; tentatively, D is TRBD1 (5 bases). The germline V gene has CDR1 SEHNR and CDR2 FQNEAQ (reference sequence). Between the trimmed V and J ends, which lost 5 bases and 7 bases, there was a span of 17 bases. The CDR3 loop spans 15 amino acids. CDR3 sequence reads: CASSQGTAVHGELFF. The CDR3 DNA reads as TGTGCCAGCAGCCAGGGAACTGCCGTCCACGGGGAGCTGTTTTTT.

This clonotype was seen a handful of times. V and J are TRBV7-6 and TRBJ2-3; D unresolved. Trimming shortened V by 5 bases and J by 0 bases, and 15 bases separated the two germline ends. Germline CDR1 is SGHVS and CDR2 is FNYEAQ. The CDR3 totals 16 residues. The DNA of the CDR3 is TGTGCCAGCAGCCTAGTTAATCCCCCTAGCACAGATACGCAGTATTTT. It specifies CASSLVNPPSTDTQYF.